The present T cell receptor (beta chain) was sequenced within a study of long-term antiretroviral therapy in people with HIV. This clone was seen only a few times. The CDR3 has 16 amino acids. Germline V CDR1 and CDR2: SGHKS, YYEKEE (reference sequence). J gave up 8 bases and V 5 bases, and 12 bases lay outside the gene matches. Investigators performed immunoSEQ version v3.0 at survey level. Per-sample sequencing targets were roughly 40,000-50,000 T-cell genomes. Clones were sequenced by immunoSEQ multiplex PCR, and TCRdb holds only the in-frame ones, with some missing. The sample has about 12,000 clones, over 65% seen once.

The sequencing here drew on unsorted PBMCs, taken 1.3 years after starting antiretroviral therapy. This clonotype was sampled from a young woman with HIV. The rearrangement links TRBV5-5 to TRBJ1-6; 8 bases fit TRBD1. The CDR3 spells CASSRRQGTAYSPLHF. CDR3 bases: TGTGCCAGCAGTCGGAGACAGGGGACTGCCTATTCACCCCTCCACTTT.